The rows below give T cell receptor beta chains drawn from one sample of a study of technical replicates of blood from several donors. Sequencing was performed with immunoSEQ multiplex PCR; in TCRdb, only in-frame clones are kept and a portion is missing. The data contain about 80,000 clones, 85% to 95% of them singletons. The sample was T cells isolated from PBMCs. The receptor source for this set is a human donor in good health. The conserved cysteine and the conserved F or W are not part of the CDR3 here.

v_gene	CDR3aa
TRBV18	ASSLPLGGQPQH
TRBV5-1	ASSLGANNEQF
TRBV6-5	ASRGPGTGGQEQY
TRBV28	ASVGSSYEQY
TRBV4-2	ASSQEGTSGTDTQY
TRBV6-5	ASSYGQGFFYEQY
TRBV5-1	ASSPPGLAGGQETQY
TRBV7-2	ASSLVQGVTDTQY
TRBV5-1	ASSLYSVNTEAF
TRBV7-2	ASSSDSFSGNTIY
TRBV10-3	AIKGTADSYEQY
TRBV6-5	ASSYSTTMNTGELF
TRBV6-5	ASTRVPLGGEQY
TRBV6-1	ASSGNGGYEQY
TRBV28	ASSPAGTSGVDNEQF
TRBV30	AWSRGSPSGNTIY
TRBV15	AAGTDTQY
TRBV6-6	ASSSTGITGANVLT
TRBV7-9	ASSVKLQGPTGDLF
TRBV7-2	ASSWRDFASPNEQF
TRBV28	ASSPPPRGDNQPQH
TRBV2	ASGIPGLYEQY
TRBV7-9	ASSSLAGAGYEQY
TRBV18	ASSPDPGKQETQY
TRBV6-5	ASREGVSTEAF
TRBV6-1	ASSELAGGVTDTQY
TRBV15	ATSRGQGSEQY
TRBV9	ASSVGTGTEYNEQF
TRBV10-3	AISGGNRINTEAF
TRBV4-2	ASSPKGGAGASYEQY
TRBV2	ASPAPGQGLNGYT
TRBV27	ASSRYLASYSNEQF
TRBV5-1	ASSPFGTGSSGANVLT
TRBV5-1	ASSLVEGGTQY
TRBV6-5	ASSYLGQAYEQY
TRBV7-2	ASSLDAGTQVGQY
TRBV28	ASSERTSGYT
TRBV29-1	SGSRELSIAEAF
TRBV11-2	ASSLDLQGNFYEQY
TRBV5-1	ASSSSGTPSYNEQF
TRBV5-1	ASSVTSGTILYEQY
TRBV7-9	ASTLIGTSAYNEQF